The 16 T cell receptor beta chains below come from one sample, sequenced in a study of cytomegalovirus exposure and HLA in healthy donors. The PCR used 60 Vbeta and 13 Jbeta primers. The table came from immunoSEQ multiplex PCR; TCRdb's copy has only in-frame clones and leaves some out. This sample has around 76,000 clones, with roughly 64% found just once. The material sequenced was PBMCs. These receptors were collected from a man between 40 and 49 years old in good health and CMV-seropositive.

The CDR3 coding sequence is TGTGCCATCAGTGAGTCCCGTGGGGCTAACAAAGAGACCCAGTACTTC. It codes for CAISESRGANKETQYF. The genes are TRBV10-3 and TRBJ2-5; the D gene is possibly TRBD1 (5 bases). V was trimmed by 0 bases and J by 3 bases, leaving 14 bases between them. This CDR3 comprises 16 residues. Per the germline V gene, CDR1 is ENHRY and CDR2 is SYGVKD.

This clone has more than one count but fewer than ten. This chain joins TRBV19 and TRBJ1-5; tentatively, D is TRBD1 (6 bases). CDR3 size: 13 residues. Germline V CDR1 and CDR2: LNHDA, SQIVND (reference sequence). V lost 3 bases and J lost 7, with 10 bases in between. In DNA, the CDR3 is TGTGCCAGTAGTATGGGACACAGACAGCCCCAGCATTTT. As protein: CASSMGHRQPQHF.

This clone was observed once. CDR3 region: CASSDREGSPLHF. CDR3 nucleotides: TGTGCCAGCAGTGACAGGGAAGGATCACCCCTCCACTTT. The chain carries TRBV2 and TRBJ1-6, with D tentatively TRBD1 (5 bases). Germline assignment: CDR1 SNHLY and CDR2 FYNNEI. This CDR3 spans 13 amino acids. V was shortened by 3 bases and J by 10 bases, with 10 bases between the two germline ends.

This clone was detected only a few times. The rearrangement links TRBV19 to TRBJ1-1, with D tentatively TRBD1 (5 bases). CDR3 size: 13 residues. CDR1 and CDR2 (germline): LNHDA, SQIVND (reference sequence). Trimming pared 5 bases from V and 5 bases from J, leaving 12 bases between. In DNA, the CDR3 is TGTGCCAGTAGTTCCAGACAGACTACTGAAGCTTTCTTT. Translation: CASSSRQTTEAFF.

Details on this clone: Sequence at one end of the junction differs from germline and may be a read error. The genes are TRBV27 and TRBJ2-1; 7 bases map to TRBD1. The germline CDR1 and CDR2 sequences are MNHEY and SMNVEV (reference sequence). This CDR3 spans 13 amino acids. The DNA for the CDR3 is TGTGCCAGCAGTTTACCAGACAGGGTCATTATGGTCTTC. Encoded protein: CASSLPDRVIMVF.

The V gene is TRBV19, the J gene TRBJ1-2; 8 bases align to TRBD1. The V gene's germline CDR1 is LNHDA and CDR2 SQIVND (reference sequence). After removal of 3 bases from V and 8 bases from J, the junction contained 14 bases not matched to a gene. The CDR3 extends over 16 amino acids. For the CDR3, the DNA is TGTGCCAGTAGTATTCTATTAGCGGCAGGGGGCGAAGGCTACACCTTC. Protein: CASSILLAAGGEGYTF.

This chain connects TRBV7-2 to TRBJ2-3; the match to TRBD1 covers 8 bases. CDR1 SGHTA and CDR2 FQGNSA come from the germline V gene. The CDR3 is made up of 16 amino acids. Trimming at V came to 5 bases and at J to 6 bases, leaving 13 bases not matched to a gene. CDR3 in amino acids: CASSQSGQGQWDTQYF. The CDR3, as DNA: TGTGCCAGCAGCCAGAGTGGACAGGGTCAGTGGGATACGCAGTATTTT.

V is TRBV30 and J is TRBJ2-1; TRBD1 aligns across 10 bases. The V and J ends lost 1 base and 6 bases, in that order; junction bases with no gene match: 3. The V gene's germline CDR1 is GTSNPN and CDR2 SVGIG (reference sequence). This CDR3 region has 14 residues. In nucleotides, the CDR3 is TGTGCCTGGAGTGAAGGACAGGGGGGCAATGAGCAGTTCTTC. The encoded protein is CAWSEGQGGNEQFF.

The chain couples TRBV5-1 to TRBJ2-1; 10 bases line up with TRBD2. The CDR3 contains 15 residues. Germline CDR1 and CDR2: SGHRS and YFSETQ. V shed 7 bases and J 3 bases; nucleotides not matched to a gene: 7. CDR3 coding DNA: TGCGCCAGCGGCTCGGCTAGCGGGGGCTACAATGAGCAGTTCTTC. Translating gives CASGSASGGYNEQFF.

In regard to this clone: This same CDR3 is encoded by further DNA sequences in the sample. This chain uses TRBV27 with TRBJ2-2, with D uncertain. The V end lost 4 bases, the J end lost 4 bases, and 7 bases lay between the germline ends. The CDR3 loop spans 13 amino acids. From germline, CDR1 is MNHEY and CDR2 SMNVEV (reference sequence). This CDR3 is CASSSSLTGELFF. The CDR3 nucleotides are TGTGCCAGCAGTTCCTCCCTCACCGGGGAGCTGTTTTTT.

The CDR3 reads CASSSRDTVLPTNEKLFF. DNA for the CDR3: TGTGCCAGTTCGAGCCGGGACACGGTGTTACCAACTAATGAAAAACTGTTTTTT. J is TRBJ1-4 and V is TRBV19; tentatively, D is TRBD1 (6 bases). Germline CDR1 reads LNHDA; CDR2 reads SQIVND (reference sequence). The CDR3 is made up of 18 amino acids. V was cut by 8 bases and J by 0 bases, with 22 bases left in between.

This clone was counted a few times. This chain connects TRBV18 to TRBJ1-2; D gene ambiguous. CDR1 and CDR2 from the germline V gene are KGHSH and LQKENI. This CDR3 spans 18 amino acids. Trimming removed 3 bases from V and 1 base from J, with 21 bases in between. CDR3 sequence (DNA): TGTGCCAGCTCACCTTCAGGCTTGGCAACGAGTAATAACTATGGCTACACCTTC. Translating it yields CASSPSGLATSNNYGYTF.

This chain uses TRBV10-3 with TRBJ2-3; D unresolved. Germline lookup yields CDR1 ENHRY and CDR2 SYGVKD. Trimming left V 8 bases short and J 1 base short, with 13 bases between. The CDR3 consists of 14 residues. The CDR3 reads CAIGPGPGTDTQYF. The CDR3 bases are TGTGCCATCGGGCCCGGTCCAGGCACAGATACGCAGTATTTT.

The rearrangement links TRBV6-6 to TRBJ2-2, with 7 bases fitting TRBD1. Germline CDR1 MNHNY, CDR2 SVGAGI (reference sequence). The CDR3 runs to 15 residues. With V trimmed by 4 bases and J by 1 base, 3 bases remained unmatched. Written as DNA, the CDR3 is TGTGCCAGCAGTTCACAGGGGCGGAACACCGGGGAGCTGTTTTTT. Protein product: CASSSQGRNTGELFF.

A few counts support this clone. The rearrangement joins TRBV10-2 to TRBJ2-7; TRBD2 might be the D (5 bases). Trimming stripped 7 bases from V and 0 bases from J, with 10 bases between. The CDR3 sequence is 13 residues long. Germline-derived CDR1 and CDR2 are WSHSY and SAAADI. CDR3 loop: CASMRGYSYEQYF. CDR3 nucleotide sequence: TGCGCCAGCATGAGAGGGTACTCCTACGAGCAGTACTTC.

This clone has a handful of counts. The CDR3 protein is CASSPGQGGSGNTIYF. The CDR3 bases are TGTGCCAGCAGTCCCGGACAGGGAGGGTCTGGAAACACCATATATTTT. This chain connects TRBV6-6 to TRBJ1-3, with 8 bases lining up with TRBD1. The germline gives CDR1 MNHNY, CDR2 SVGAGI (reference sequence). The CDR3 spans 16 residues. V lost 5 bases and J lost 1; bases outside the gene matches: 7.